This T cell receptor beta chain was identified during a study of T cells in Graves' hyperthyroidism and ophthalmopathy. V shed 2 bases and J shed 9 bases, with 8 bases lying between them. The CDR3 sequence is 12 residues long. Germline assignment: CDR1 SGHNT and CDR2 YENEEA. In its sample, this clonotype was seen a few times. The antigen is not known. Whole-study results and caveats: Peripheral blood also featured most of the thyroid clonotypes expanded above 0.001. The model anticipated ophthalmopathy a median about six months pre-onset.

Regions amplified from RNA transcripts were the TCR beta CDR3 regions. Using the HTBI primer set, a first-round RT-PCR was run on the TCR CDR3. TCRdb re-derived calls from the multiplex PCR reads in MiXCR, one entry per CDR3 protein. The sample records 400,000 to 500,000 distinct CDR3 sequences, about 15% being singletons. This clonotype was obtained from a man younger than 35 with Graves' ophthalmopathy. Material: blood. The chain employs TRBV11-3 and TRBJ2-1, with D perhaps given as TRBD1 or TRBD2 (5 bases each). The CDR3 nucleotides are TGTGCCAGCAGCTTAATCGGGGCTGAGCAGTTCTTC. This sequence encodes CASSLIGAEQFF.